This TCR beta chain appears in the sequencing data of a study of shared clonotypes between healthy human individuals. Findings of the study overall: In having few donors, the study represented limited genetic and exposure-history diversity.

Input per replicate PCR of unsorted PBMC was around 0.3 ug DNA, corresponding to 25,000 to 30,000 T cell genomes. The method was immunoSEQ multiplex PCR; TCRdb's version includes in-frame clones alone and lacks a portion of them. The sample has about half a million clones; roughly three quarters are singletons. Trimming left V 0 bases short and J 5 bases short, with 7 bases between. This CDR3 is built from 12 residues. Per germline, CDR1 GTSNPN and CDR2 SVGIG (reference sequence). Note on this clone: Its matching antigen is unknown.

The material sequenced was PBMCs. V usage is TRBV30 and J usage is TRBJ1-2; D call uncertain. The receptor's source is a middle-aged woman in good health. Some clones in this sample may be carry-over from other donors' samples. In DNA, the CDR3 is TGTGCCTGGAGTGTACGGCAATATGGCTACACCTTC. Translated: CAWSVRQYGYTF.